Shown below are 30 T cell receptor beta chains from a single sample sequenced in a study of T-cell reconstitution after alpha-beta-depleted transplantation in children. TCRbeta library construction was performed incorporating unique molecular identifiers. TCRdb itself ran the PCR reads through MiXCR, one entry per CDR3 protein. The table records about 110,000 distinct CDR3 sequences, about 9.4% of them present only once. The specimen comprised PBMCs, sampled before TCRalphabeta/CD19-depleted stem cell transplant. The receptors derive from a boy aged 2 to 10 with acute lymphoblastic leukemia, due to receive a stem cell transplant.

The genes are TRBV30 and TRBJ2-3; 15 bases align to TRBD2. The CDR3 extends over 17 amino acids. After removal of 2 bases from V and 2 bases from J, the junction contained 5 bases not matched to a gene. Germline CDR1 reads GTSNPN; CDR2 reads SVGIG (reference sequence). CDR3 nucleotides: TGTGCCTGGAGTCCGGGACTAGCGGGAGGAATCACAGATACGCAGTATTTT. Residues: CAWSPGLAGGITDTQYF.

This clonotype was detected a few times. V and J are TRBV24-1 and TRBJ2-1, with TRBD2 matching over 10 bases. V lost 0 bases, J lost 0 bases, and 7 bases stayed unmatched. In germline, CDR1 is KGHDR, CDR2 SFDVKD. The CDR3 covers 19 residues. The CDR3 protein is CATSDLGLADLSSYNEQFF. The CDR3 region has the DNA TGTGCCACCAGTGATTTGGGACTAGCGGATCTAAGCTCCTACAATGAGCAGTTCTTC.

This clonotype showed up many times. The chain has TRBV12-3 or TRBV12-4 and TRBJ2-3; TRBD2 aligns across 9 bases. This CDR3 contains 15 residues. J gave up 1 base and V 6 bases, and 5 bases lay outside the gene matches. As DNA, the CDR3 is TGTGCCAGCAGGACAGAGCGGGGGGGCACAGATACGCAGTATTTT. Its protein product is CASRTERGGTDTQYF.

The sample holds many counts of this clonotype. The V gene is TRBV5-1, the J gene TRBJ2-3, with 8 bases identical to TRBD1. The CDR3 has 14 amino acids. V lost 3 bases and J lost 6; bases outside the gene matches: 6. Germline CDR1 is SGHRS and CDR2 is YFSETQ. The CDR3 region is CASSSTGGVDTQYF. Written as DNA, the CDR3 is TGCGCCAGCAGCTCTACAGGGGGAGTGGATACGCAGTATTTT.

This clonotype was detected many times. The chain joins TRBV6-1 to TRBJ2-1, with 13 bases lining up with TRBD2. Germline trimming cut 6 bases from V and 6 bases from J; bases unmatched to any gene: 8. This CDR3 is built from 16 residues. Germline V gives CDR1 MNHNS, CDR2 SASEGT. This CDR3 reads CASRRTSGSNGNEQFF. Written as DNA, the CDR3 is TGTGCCAGCAGAAGGACTAGCGGGAGTAATGGCAATGAGCAGTTCTTC.

This clonotype has at least ten counts. The chain couples TRBV30 to TRBJ1-1; TRBD1 is a possible D gene (5 bases). The CDR3 consists of 14 residues. Trimming stripped 3 bases from V and 5 bases from J, with 16 bases between. Germline loops: CDR1 GTSNPN, CDR2 SVGIG (reference sequence). The CDR3 here is CAWSPTGGRTEAFF. The DNA of the CDR3 is TGTGCCTGGAGCCCCACAGGTGGGAGGACTGAAGCTTTCTTT.

This clonotype showed up just a few times. The chain couples TRBV5-1 to TRBJ2-1; D may be TRBD1 or TRBD2 (5 bases each). With 4 bases removed from V and 2 bases from J, the gap between germline ends came to 19 bases. The CDR3 extends over 17 amino acids. CDR1 and CDR2 (germline): SGHRS, YFSETQ. CDR3 sequence reads: CASSRNYGTPAYNEQFF. CDR3 nucleotides: TGCGCCAGCAGCCGAAACTATGGGACCCCTGCCTACAATGAGCAGTTCTTC.

This clonotype was picked up many times. The rearrangement links TRBV5-1 to TRBJ2-6, with 8 bases lining up with TRBD1. This CDR3 is 16 amino acids long. CDR1 is SGHRS and CDR2 is YFSETQ in the germline V gene. V lost 3 bases, J lost 7 bases, and 9 bases stayed unmatched. The CDR3 DNA follows: TGCGCCAGCAGCTCCTCAATTGGACAGGGCGCCAACGTCCTGACTTTC. Amino acid sequence: CASSSSIGQGANVLTF.

This clonotype occurred many times. The chain carries TRBV6-1 and TRBJ2-7; unclear D gene. The CDR3 is 13 amino acids. Trimming shortened V by 10 bases and J by 0 bases, and 13 bases separated the two germline ends. Germline lookup yields CDR1 MNHNS and CDR2 SASEGT. The CDR3 reads CATHDRYSYEQYF. In nucleotides, the CDR3 is TGTGCCACACACGACCGATACTCCTACGAGCAGTACTTC.

This clonotype was found many times. V and J are TRBV25-1 and TRBJ1-4; no reliable D call. Trimming pared 5 bases from V and 0 bases from J, leaving 13 bases between. This CDR3 is 16 amino acids long. CDR1 and CDR2 (germline): MGHDK, SYGVNS. CDR3 sequence reads: CASSIQRTSTNEKLFF. CDR3 nucleotide sequence: TGTGCCAGCAGTATACAAAGGACCTCAACTAATGAAAAACTGTTTTTT.

The gene calls are TRBV29-1 and TRBJ2-1, with D unclear. Looked up from germline, CDR1 is SQVTM and CDR2 is ANQGSEA. The germline V and J ends were trimmed by 4 bases and 4 bases, with 8 bases remaining between them. The CDR3 contains 12 residues. The CDR3 nucleotides read TGCAGCGTTGGAGACCTATACAATGAGCAGTTCTTC. The encoded protein is CSVGDLYNEQFF.

This clonotype has ten or more counts. V gene TRBV5-6 combines with J gene TRBJ1-1, with D perhaps TRBD1 (5 bases). The V end lost 0 bases, the J end lost 6 bases, and 12 bases lay between the germline ends. Germline CDR1 is SGHDT and CDR2 is YYEEEE. The CDR3 covers 14 residues. This chain's CDR3 is CASSLGFRVPEAFF. The CDR3 region has the DNA TGTGCCAGCAGCTTGGGTTTCAGGGTCCCTGAAGCTTTCTTT. The variable domain in full, completed from reference TRBV5-6 and TRBJ1-1, reads DAGVTQSPTHLIKTRGQQVTLRCSPKSGHDTVSWYQQALGQGPQFIFQYYEEEERQRGNFPDRFSGHQFPNYSSELNVNALLLGDSALYLCASSLGFRVPEAFFGQGTRLTVV.

This clonotype was counted at least ten times. The chain combines TRBV20-1 with TRBJ2-1; TRBD2 matches at 7 bases. The germline V gene has CDR1 DFQATT and CDR2 SNEGSKA (reference sequence). V shed 2 bases and J 2 bases; nucleotides not matched to a gene: 6. CDR3 size: 15 residues. The CDR3 DNA reads as TGCAGTGCTAGAATGGCTAGCGGAACCTACAATGAGCAGTTCTTC. It encodes CSARMASGTYNEQFF.

The chain joins TRBV7-9 to TRBJ1-1; maybe TRBD1 (6 bases). The CDR3 length is 16 residues. Trimming stripped 2 bases from V and 0 bases from J, with 13 bases between. Germline CDR1 reads SEHNR; CDR2 reads FQNEAQ (reference sequence). The CDR3 loop reads CASSLRGVGLNTEAFF. The DNA for the CDR3 is TGTGCCAGCAGCTTAAGGGGGGTGGGTTTGAACACTGAAGCTTTCTTT.

The J gene is TRBJ2-5, the V gene TRBV5-4; D tentatively reads TRBD1 or TRBD2 (5 bases each). CDR1 SGHNT and CDR2 YYREEE come from the germline V gene (reference sequence). V dropped 4 bases and J dropped 1 base, with 8 bases sitting between them. The CDR3 totals 13 residues. The CDR3 coding sequence is TGTGCCAGCAGCCTGGGACGCCAAGAGACCCAGTACTTC. Translating gives CASSLGRQETQYF.

This clonotype was detected only a few times. The chain joins TRBV11-2 to TRBJ1-4, with no clear D. The germline CDR1 and CDR2 sequences are SGHAT and FQNNGV. The V and J ends lost 2 bases and 6 bases respectively, with 7 bases between them. This CDR3 region has 13 residues. CDR3 coding DNA: TGTGCCAGCAGCTTAATCCGGGATGAAAAACTGTTTTTT. Protein sequence: CASSLIRDEKLFF.

This chain connects TRBV6-1 to TRBJ1-1; D unresolved. The germline gives CDR1 MNHNS, CDR2 SASEGT. Trimming cost V 6 bases and J 3 bases, with 11 bases left between them. This CDR3 is 13 amino acids long. The CDR3 nucleotides read TGTGCCAGCAGGATTGGGAGGGACACTGAAGCTTTCTTT. Protein: CASRIGRDTEAFF.

This CDR3 reads CASSVAGEQYEQYF. In DNA, the CDR3 is TGTGCCAGCAGTGTGGCCGGGGAGCAGTACGAGCAGTACTTC. The rearrangement joins TRBV6-1 to TRBJ2-7, with D perhaps TRBD2 (5 bases). The germline V gene encodes CDR1 MNHNS and CDR2 SASEGT. The CDR3 is made up of 14 amino acids. With 4 bases removed from V and 4 bases from J, the gap between germline ends came to 14 bases.

There are many counts of this clonotype. This sequence joins TRBV20-1 and TRBJ2-7; 12 bases agree with TRBD2. J was trimmed by 4 bases and V by 0 bases; bases with no gene match: 7. In germline, CDR1 is DFQATT, CDR2 SNEGSKA (reference sequence). The CDR3 consists of 16 residues. The CDR3 sequence: CSARDRLAGASYEQYF. In DNA form, the CDR3 reads TGCAGTGCTAGAGACCGACTAGCGGGAGCATCTTACGAGCAGTACTTC.

This clonotype was counted only a few times. V gene TRBV7-8 combines with J gene TRBJ2-3, with a tentative D call TRBD1 (6 bases). CDR1 is SGHVS, CDR2 FQNEAQ, per germline. CDR3 length equals 12 residues. The V gene lost 6 bases and the J gene lost 11 bases, with 15 bases spanning the gap. In nucleotides, the CDR3 is TGTGCCAGCAGATTACCGGGACAAGGGCAGTATTTT. Protein: CASRLPGQGQYF.

The chain uses TRBV6-1 and TRBJ2-3, with 10 positions matching TRBD2. Unmatched junction bases numbered 4, after V lost 6 bases and J lost 1 base. The germline gives CDR1 MNHNS, CDR2 SASEGT. The CDR3 has 15 residues. CDR3 amino acids: CASSFGTSGTDTQYF. The CDR3 nucleotides read TGTGCCAGCAGCTTCGGGACTAGCGGCACAGATACGCAGTATTTT.

This clonotype was counted ten times or more. The CDR3: CASSFTTSGQETQYF. For the CDR3, the DNA is TGCGCCAGCAGCTTCACTACTAGCGGACAAGAGACCCAGTACTTC. The chain links TRBV5-1 to TRBJ2-5; 8 bases align to TRBD2. CDR1 and CDR2 (germline): SGHRS, YFSETQ. V shed 2 bases, J shed 2 bases, and the junction held 5 bases outside the gene matches. The CDR3 runs to 15 residues.

The chain couples TRBV3-1 to TRBJ2-1; no reliable D call. From germline, CDR1 is LGHDT and CDR2 YNNKEL (reference sequence). Trimming stripped 0 bases from V and 15 bases from J, with 18 bases between. The CDR3 is 14 amino acids. Written as DNA, the CDR3 is TGTGCCAGCAGCCAAGATATCCGGACCACCTGGCGGTTCTTC. Residues: CASSQDIRTTWRFF.

This chain uses TRBV15 with TRBJ1-2; a weak D match, TRBD1 (6 bases). Germline loops: CDR1 LNHNV, CDR2 YYDKDF (reference sequence). V shed 0 bases and J shed 4 bases, with 18 bases lying between them. This CDR3 contains 17 residues. CDR3: CATSRDLALGGSYGYTF. In DNA form, the CDR3 reads TGTGCCACCAGCAGAGATCTGGCGTTGGGGGGCTCCTATGGCTACACCTTC.

This clonotype was detected ten times or more. The chain employs TRBV3-1 and TRBJ1-3; no clear D gene. V lost 1 base to trimming and J lost 2 bases, with 9 bases between them. Per the germline V gene, CDR1 is LGHDT and CDR2 is YNNKEL (reference sequence). CDR3 size: 15 residues. As DNA, the CDR3 is TGTGCCAGCAGCCAAGTAAAGGAAGCTGGAAACACCATATATTTT. Translated: CASSQVKEAGNTIYF. The complete variable domain, with remaining parts taken from reference TRBV3-1 and TRBJ1-3, reads DTAVSQTPKYLVTQMGNDKSIKCEQNLGHDTMYWYKQDSKKFLKIMFSYNNKELIINETVPNRFSPKSPDKAHLNLHINSLELGDSAVYFCASSQVKEAGNTIYFGEGSWLTVV.

This clonotype was counted between two and nine times. The chain has TRBV11-2 and TRBJ1-1; 9 positions agree with TRBD1. Trimming at V came to 4 bases and at J to 5 bases, leaving 8 bases not matched to a gene. The V gene's germline CDR1 is SGHAT and CDR2 FQNNGV. The CDR3 is made up of 15 amino acids. The CDR3 DNA sequence: TGTGCCAGCAGCTCGACAGGGGGAAGGTGGACTGAAGCTTTCTTT. Translating it yields CASSSTGGRWTEAFF. The variable domain in full, completed from reference TRBV11-2 and TRBJ1-1, reads EAGVAQSPRYKIIEKRQSVAFWCNPISGHATLYWYQQILGQGPKLLIQFQNNGVVDDSQLPKDRFSAERLKGVDSTLKIQPAKLEDSAVYLCASSSTGGRWTEAFFGQGTRLTVV.

The rearrangement joins TRBV7-8 to TRBJ2-4, with D tentatively TRBD2 (6 bases). This CDR3 is 17 amino acids long. Germline-derived CDR1 and CDR2 are SGHVS and FQNEAQ. V dropped 1 base and J dropped 0 bases, with 13 bases sitting between them. The CDR3 loop reads CASSLEGSGLAKNIQYF. The DNA for the CDR3 is TGTGCCAGCAGCTTAGAGGGTAGCGGACTAGCCAAAAACATTCAGTACTTC.

The chain carries TRBV20-1 and TRBJ1-2; D is unresolved. CDR1 DFQATT and CDR2 SNEGSKA come from the germline V gene (reference sequence). Trimming shortened V by 3 bases and J by 2 bases, and 10 bases separated the two germline ends. This CDR3 has 13 amino acids. In nucleotides, the CDR3 is TGCAGTGCTAGTATTCCGGAAAACTATGGCTACACCTTC. Translated, it gives CSASIPENYGYTF.

This sequence joins TRBV19 and TRBJ1-2, with TRBD1 matching over 7 bases. V was pared by 7 bases and J by 3 bases, with 11 bases of the junction left unmatched. This CDR3 comprises 15 residues. The V gene's germline CDR1 is LNHDA and CDR2 SQIVND (reference sequence). The CDR3 is CASTAKDRSYYGYTF. Here the CDR3 DNA reads TGTGCCAGTACCGCCAAGGACAGGAGCTACTATGGCTACACCTTC.

In its sample, this clonotype was seen many times. The genes are TRBV6-5 and TRBJ1-2, with a weak D call TRBD1 (6 bases). V was pared by 4 bases and J by 8 bases, with 14 bases between. CDR1 and CDR2 (germline): MNHEY, SVGAGI. The length of the CDR3 is 13 residues. The CDR3 loop reads CASSSGQLWGYTF. CDR3 DNA: TGTGCCAGCAGTTCCGGACAGCTTTGGGGCTACACCTTC.